The rows below give T cell receptor beta chains drawn from one sample of a study of PD-L1 blockade in urothelial cancer. This table comes from immunoSEQ multiplex PCR, and its TCRdb copy is limited to in-frame clones, with some not included. The sample consists of 35,000 or so clones, around 82% of them appearing once. Sequences were derived from PBMCs, sampled around atezolizumab (anti-PD-L1) treatment. All receptors come from a man in his 60s with urothelial cancer. Both conserved end residues are part of each CDR3. Each record gives: V gene, J gene, clone size, D gene, CDR3 DNA, CDR3 protein. A D gene is named only where the DNA matches it firmly. A clone size is listed for some rows: how often the clone was seen (once, few, many), or a class if it is expanded.

V gene: TRBV19
J gene: TRBJ1-1
clone size: .
D gene: .
CDR3 DNA: TGTGCCAGTAGTATAGATAAGGAGGGGGAAGCTTTCTTT
CDR3 protein: CASSIDKEGEAFF

V gene: TRBV9
J gene: TRBJ2-3
clone size: .
D gene: TRBD2
CDR3 DNA: TGTGCCAGCAGCGTAGGGGGCGGGAGTGGCTCAGATACGCAGTATTTT
CDR3 protein: CASSVGGGSGSDTQYF

V gene: TRBV5-1
J gene: TRBJ1-1
clone size: .
D gene: TRBD1
CDR3 DNA: TGCGCCAGCAGAGACCCGGACAGGGACACTGAAGCTTTCTTT
CDR3 protein: CASRDPDRDTEAFF

V gene: TRBV4-2
J gene: TRBJ2-1
clone size: .
D gene: .
CDR3 DNA: TGTGCCAGCAGCCAAGTGGGCAGGTCCGATGAGCAGTTCTTC
CDR3 protein: CASSQVGRSDEQFF

V gene: TRBV5-1
J gene: TRBJ1-3
clone size: .
D gene: .
CDR3 DNA: TGCGCCAGCAGCTCCGAGACTGGGAGTGTCAACACCATATATTTT
CDR3 protein: CASSSETGSVNTIYF

V gene: TRBV4-3
J gene: TRBJ1-2
clone size: .
D gene: TRBD1
CDR3 DNA: TGCGCCAGCAGCCAATCTCGACAGGGTGGGGGCTACACCTTC
CDR3 protein: CASSQSRQGGGYTF

V gene: TRBV6-4
J gene: TRBJ2-7
clone size: once
D gene: .
CDR3 DNA: TGTGCCAGCAGTATGTTAGCGGAGTCCTACGAGCAGTACTTC
CDR3 protein: CASSMLAESYEQYF

V gene: TRBV5-4
J gene: TRBJ2-4
clone size: .
D gene: TRBD1
CDR3 DNA: TGTGCCAGCAGCTTGCGGGACAGGGGAACCCCCAAAAACATTCAGTACTTC
CDR3 protein: CASSLRDRGTPKNIQYF

V gene: TRBV4-3
J gene: TRBJ2-5
clone size: .
D gene: .
CDR3 DNA: TGCGCCAGCAGCCAAGATACGGACTGGGCAGAGACCCAGTACTTC
CDR3 protein: CASSQDTDWAETQYF

V gene: TRBV7-3
J gene: TRBJ2-7
clone size: .
D gene: .
CDR3 DNA: TGTGCCAGCAGCTTAGGGGGCGACCACGAGCAGTACTTC
CDR3 protein: CASSLGGDHEQYF

V gene: TRBV6-5
J gene: TRBJ1-2
clone size: .
D gene: TRBD1
CDR3 DNA: TGTGCCAGCAGTTTGACAGGGATCGGTTATGGCTACACCTTC
CDR3 protein: CASSLTGIGYGYTF

V gene: TRBV2
J gene: TRBJ1-5
clone size: .
D gene: .
CDR3 DNA: TGTGCCAGCAGCCACGAGCCCCAGGGGCAGCCCCAGCATTTT
CDR3 protein: CASSHEPQGQPQHF

V gene: TRBV7-2
J gene: TRBJ2-5
clone size: .
D gene: TRBD2
CDR3 DNA: TGTGCCAGCAGCTTAGCTATCGGGGGGGGCGTCCAGTACTTC
CDR3 protein: CASSLAIGGGVQYF

V gene: TRBV7-2
J gene: TRBJ2-5
clone size: .
D gene: .
CDR3 DNA: TGTGCCAGCAGCTTAGAAGCGGAGACCCAGTACTTC
CDR3 protein: CASSLEAETQYF

V gene: TRBV19
J gene: TRBJ1-2
clone size: .
D gene: .
CDR3 DNA: TGTGCCAGTAGTAGACCGGCGGGTGGCTACACCTTC
CDR3 protein: CASSRPAGGYTF

V gene: TRBV20-1
J gene: TRBJ2-1
clone size: .
D gene: .
CDR3 DNA: TGCAGTGCTCGGGGGTACAATGAGCAGTTCTTC
CDR3 protein: CSARGYNEQFF

V gene: TRBV2
J gene: TRBJ2-5
clone size: .
D gene: .
CDR3 DNA: TGTGCCAGCAGTGAAGGGGGGGGCCCAGAGACCCAGTACTTC
CDR3 protein: CASSEGGGPETQYF

V gene: TRBV27
J gene: TRBJ2-7
clone size: .
D gene: .
CDR3 DNA: TGTGCCAGCAGTTCCCTTCGAGGGCACCCCGAGCAGTACTTC
CDR3 protein: CASSSLRGHPEQYF

V gene: TRBV7-9
J gene: TRBJ2-5
clone size: .
D gene: .
CDR3 DNA: TGTGCCAGCAGGCCTCGGGGGGCCGGGGAGACCCAGTACTTC
CDR3 protein: CASRPRGAGETQYF

V gene: TRBV9
J gene: TRBJ2-7
clone size: .
D gene: .
CDR3 DNA: TGTGCCAGCCGCCCAGGGGTCGCCTACGAGCAGTACTTC
CDR3 protein: CASRPGVAYEQYF

V gene: TRBV9
J gene: TRBJ2-7
clone size: .
D gene: .
CDR3 DNA: TGTGCCAGCAGCGTAGGTAGGGCGGACAGTCCACAGTACTTC
CDR3 protein: CASSVGRADSPQYF

V gene: TRBV5-1
J gene: TRBJ1-2
clone size: .
D gene: .
CDR3 DNA: TGCGCCAGCAGCTTGGCCGGCAGGGACTATGGCTACACCTTC
CDR3 protein: CASSLAGRDYGYTF

V gene: TRBV9
J gene: TRBJ2-1
clone size: .
D gene: TRBD1
CDR3 DNA: TGTGCCAGCAGCGCAACCGGGACAGGGAAGAATGAGCAGTTCTTC
CDR3 protein: CASSATGTGKNEQFF

V gene: TRBV30
J gene: TRBJ2-1
clone size: few
D gene: .
CDR3 DNA: TGTGCCTGGATCTGGGGGCGGATTTCCTACAATGAGCAGTTCTTC
CDR3 protein: CAWIWGRISYNEQFF

V gene: TRBV10-3
J gene: TRBJ1-3
clone size: .
D gene: .
CDR3 DNA: TGTGCCATCAGTGAGTCCAGGGGATCTGGAAACACCATATATTTT
CDR3 protein: CAISESRGSGNTIYF

V gene: TRBV27
J gene: TRBJ1-6
clone size: .
D gene: TRBD1
CDR3 DNA: TGTGCCAGCAGTTTAATGCAGGGGGCACGGTCACCCCTCCACTTT
CDR3 protein: CASSLMQGARSPLHF

V gene: TRBV5-4
J gene: TRBJ2-1
clone size: .
D gene: .
CDR3 DNA: TGTGCCAGCAGTCCCACAGGCGACTCCTACAATGAGCAGTTCTTC
CDR3 protein: CASSPTGDSYNEQFF

V gene: TRBV7-9
J gene: TRBJ1-2
clone size: .
D gene: .
CDR3 DNA: TGTGCCAGCAGCTTATGGGGCAGTCGAGGCTACACCTTC
CDR3 protein: CASSLWGSRGYTF

V gene: TRBV4-3
J gene: TRBJ1-1
clone size: .
D gene: .
CDR3 DNA: TGCGCCAGCAGCCAAGTCGGGTCAGGGCCGGACACTGAAGCTTTCTTT
CDR3 protein: CASSQVGSGPDTEAFF

V gene: TRBV7-3
J gene: TRBJ2-7
clone size: .
D gene: TRBD2
CDR3 DNA: TGTGCCAGCAGCTTCGGGGAGGGAGTGGGCTACGAGCAGTACTTC
CDR3 protein: CASSFGEGVGYEQYF

V gene: TRBV6-6
J gene: TRBJ1-5
clone size: .
D gene: .
CDR3 DNA: TGTGCCAGCACGGACACTGTTTCCAATCAGCCCCAGCATTTT
CDR3 protein: CASTDTVSNQPQHF

V gene: TRBV5-8
J gene: TRBJ2-3
clone size: .
D gene: .
CDR3 DNA: TGTGCCAGCAGCTTAACCCATCCGGCGGCAGATACGCAGTATTTT
CDR3 protein: CASSLTHPAADTQYF

V gene: TRBV19
J gene: TRBJ1-5
clone size: .
D gene: TRBD1
CDR3 DNA: TGTGCCAGTAGTCCTGACAGGGAGATGCGTCAGCCCCAGCATTTT
CDR3 protein: CASSPDREMRQPQHF

V gene: TRBV5-6
J gene: TRBJ2-7
clone size: .
D gene: TRBD1
CDR3 DNA: TGTGCCAGCAGCCCAGGACAGGGGCCCAGCTCCTACGAGCAGTACTTC
CDR3 protein: CASSPGQGPSSYEQYF

V gene: TRBV9
J gene: TRBJ2-3
clone size: .
D gene: TRBD2
CDR3 DNA: TGTGCCAGCAGCCAGGGGGGACTAGCGGGCGCAGATACGCAGTATTTT
CDR3 protein: CASSQGGLAGADTQYF

V gene: TRBV7-2
J gene: TRBJ2-7
clone size: .
D gene: TRBD2
CDR3 DNA: TGTGCCAGCAGCTTAGTGGGACTAGAGGGTGAGCAGTACTTC
CDR3 protein: CASSLVGLEGEQYF

V gene: TRBV19
J gene: TRBJ1-2
clone size: .
D gene: TRBD1
CDR3 DNA: TGTGCCAGTAGCCCCGGACAGGGTAGGAATGGCTACACCTTC
CDR3 protein: CASSPGQGRNGYTF

V gene: TRBV5-1
J gene: TRBJ1-1
clone size: .
D gene: .
CDR3 DNA: TGCGCCAGCAGCCTTTCGGCGGCAAACACTGAAGCTTTCTTT
CDR3 protein: CASSLSAANTEAFF

V gene: TRBV27
J gene: TRBJ1-5
clone size: .
D gene: TRBD1
CDR3 DNA: TGTGCCAGCAGTTTGGGACAGGGCCCTAATCAGCCCCAGCATTTT
CDR3 protein: CASSLGQGPNQPQHF

V gene: TRBV18
J gene: TRBJ2-5
clone size: .
D gene: TRBD1
CDR3 DNA: TGTGCCAGCTCACCGACAGGGTTGGAGACCCAGTACTTC
CDR3 protein: CASSPTGLETQYF

V gene: TRBV7-8
J gene: TRBJ2-2
clone size: .
D gene: TRBD1
CDR3 DNA: TGTGCCAGCAGCGTAAATCCGGGACAGGGTACTTTCGGGGAGCTGTTTTTT
CDR3 protein: CASSVNPGQGTFGELFF

V gene: TRBV6-6
J gene: TRBJ2-1
clone size: .
D gene: .
CDR3 DNA: TGTGCCAGCAGTTCTCGGGCGGGTTCTGAGCAGTTCTTC
CDR3 protein: CASSSRAGSEQFF